This T cell receptor beta chain came from a study of T cell responses to AZD1222 COVID-19 vaccine. Method: immunoSEQ multiplex PCR; TCRdb's copy keeps in-frame clones and lacks some. The sample consists of about 140,000 clones, more than 85% of them appearing once. Germline V gene data show CDR1 as SGHVS and CDR2 as FQNEAQ. The CDR3 is 15 amino acids. V trimming: 2 bases; J trimming: 5 bases; junction bases outside the gene matches: 7. The clonotype originates from an adult in good health. The rearrangement joins TRBV7-8 to TRBJ2-5, with TRBD2 matching 8 bases. The input for sequencing was peripheral blood, taken on day 0 of AZD1222 vaccination. The CDR3 nucleotides read TGTGCCAGCAGCTTAAAGCGGGAGAGGAGGGAGACCCAGTACTTC. This gives the protein CASSLKRERRETQYF.